Shown below are 16 T cell receptor beta chains from a single sample sequenced in a study of T cell changes during pregnancy in multiple sclerosis (dated by TCRdb to between 2018 and 2020). Receptors were amplified or captured by the immunoSEQ multiplex PCR assay. What TCRdb holds here is the immuneACCESS table cut down to in-frame rearrangements. Part of the clones is not present; checked against another copy, under half of the missing clones reflect an unresolved V gene, and the others are unexplained. This sample is represented by 45,000 to 55,000 clones; approximately 85% of them were singletons. The leading ten clones occupy around 1.2% of the sample. The material sequenced was CD4+ T cells from peripheral blood mononuclear cells, taken in the second trimester of pregnancy. These receptors came from a female donor with multiple sclerosis, enrolled in a pregnancy study.

The CDR3 loop reads CASSFSGGNTGELFF. The CDR3 nucleotides are TGTGCCAGCAGTTTTTCCGGGGGGAACACCGGGGAGCTGTTTTTT. V gene TRBV6-5 combines with J gene TRBJ2-2; TRBD2 might be the D (6 bases). This CDR3 contains 15 residues. CDR1 and CDR2 (germline): MNHEY, SVGAGI. The V end was cut by 4 bases, the J end by 1 base, with 10 bases between.

The chain combines TRBV6-5 with TRBJ2-7; TRBD2 agrees at 7 bases. Germline CDR1 reads MNHEY; CDR2 reads SVGAGI. V gave up 11 bases and J gave up 1 base; unmatched junction bases: 14. The CDR3 contains 15 residues. The CDR3: CAPPWPSGASYEQYF. CDR3 DNA sequence: TGTGCCCCCCCGTGGCCGAGCGGGGCTTCCTACGAGCAGTACTTC.

This chain uses TRBV2 with TRBJ2-5; TRBD2 matches at 9 bases. Germline V gene sequence: CDR1 SNHLY, CDR2 FYNNEI. The trim removed 5 bases at V and 4 bases at J, leaving 2 bases unmatched. The CDR3 length is 13 residues. The chain's CDR3 is CASSLLAGETQYF. The CDR3 DNA reads as TGTGCCAGCAGTTTACTAGCGGGAGAGACCCAGTACTTC.

This sequence joins TRBV19 and TRBJ1-2, with 9 bases fitting TRBD1. This CDR3 spans 17 amino acids. CDR1 and CDR2 from the germline V gene are LNHDA and SQIVND (reference sequence). Trimming cost V 0 bases and J 4 bases; bases outside gene matches: 9. The DNA for the CDR3 is TGTGCCAGTAGTATAGATGCTCTAGGGACAGGGATCTATGGCTACACCTTC. Translated: CASSIDALGTGIYGYTF.

The chain links TRBV6-6 to TRBJ1-2; possible D gene TRBD1, 6 bases. The CDR3 loop spans 14 amino acids. V lost 6 bases and J lost 1, with 12 bases in between. In germline, CDR1 is MNHNY, CDR2 SVGAGI (reference sequence). In nucleotides, the CDR3 is TGTGCCAGCAGAACTACAGGGAATAACTATGGCTACACCTTC. Protein product: CASRTTGNNYGYTF.

V usage is TRBV6-5 and J usage is TRBJ2-1, with D possibly matching TRBD2 (5 bases). Trimming removed 6 bases at V and 4 bases at J, with 16 bases between. CDR3 size: 15 residues. Germline CDR1 is MNHEY and CDR2 is SVGAGI. This chain's CDR3 is CASSRNGEGYNEQFF. DNA of the CDR3: TGTGCCAGCAGCCGCAACGGGGAAGGGTACAATGAGCAGTTCTTC.

The chain couples TRBV10-3 to TRBJ2-1; TRBD1 agrees at 8 bases. The trim removed 5 bases at V and 2 bases at J, leaving 8 bases unmatched. Looked up from germline, CDR1 is ENHRY and CDR2 is SYGVKD. The CDR3 covers 16 residues. Here the CDR3 DNA reads TGTGCCATCAGTCAAAGGACAGGGAGTACCTACAATGAGCAGTTCTTC. It codes for CAISQRTGSTYNEQFF.

This chain uses TRBV18 with TRBJ2-3; 11 bases align to TRBD2. In germline, CDR1 is KGHSH, CDR2 LQKENI. This CDR3 is built from 18 residues. V was pared by 1 base and J by 0 bases, with 6 bases of the junction left unmatched. The CDR3 protein is CASSPREGTSGSTDTQYF. The CDR3 nucleotides read TGTGCCAGCTCACCACGAGAGGGGACTAGCGGAAGCACAGATACGCAGTATTTT.

V is TRBV4-1 and J is TRBJ2-1; tentative D call: TRBD2 (5 bases). CDR1 MGHRA and CDR2 YSYEKL come from the germline V gene. V lost 0 bases and J 10 bases, leaving 10 bases between the germline ends. The CDR3 covers 13 residues. In DNA, the CDR3 is TGCGCCAGCAGCCAAGAAATCGAGCGGGAGCAGTTCTTC. It codes for CASSQEIEREQFF.

This sequence joins TRBV29-1 and TRBJ2-4; tentative D call: TRBD1 (5 bases). Trimming took off 4 bases at V and 0 bases at J, with 13 bases between the two ends. Germline CDR1 and CDR2: SQVTM and ANQGSEA. The CDR3 is 15 amino acids. In nucleotides, the CDR3 is TGCAGCGTTGTCCCGGACACCCTAGCCAAAAACATTCAGTACTTC. Its protein product is CSVVPDTLAKNIQYF.

The chain has TRBV4-1 and TRBJ2-5; possible D gene TRBD1, 5 bases. CDR3 length equals 13 residues. V was trimmed by 5 bases and J by 5 bases, leaving 12 bases between them. Germline loops: CDR1 MGHRA, CDR2 YSYEKL. CDR3 sequence: CASSVGVVETQYF. DNA of the CDR3: TGCGCCAGCAGCGTAGGGGTGGTTGAGACCCAGTACTTC.

The rearrangement uses TRBV7-2 and TRBJ2-3; 7 positions agree with TRBD1. Germline CDR1 reads SGHTA; CDR2 reads FQGNSA. J gave up 0 bases and V 5 bases, and 5 bases lay outside the gene matches. This CDR3 is 15 amino acids long. The CDR3 protein is CASSTGQVSTDTQYF. The DNA for the CDR3 is TGTGCCAGCAGCACCGGACAGGTCAGCACAGATACGCAGTATTTT.

V gene TRBV20-1 combines with J gene TRBJ1-2, with D unresolved. Germline CDR1 and CDR2: DFQATT and SNEGSKA (reference sequence). This CDR3 comprises 11 residues. V was pared by 6 bases and J by 6 bases, with 11 bases between. The CDR3 is CSALLSHGYTF. Here the CDR3 DNA reads TGCAGTGCCCTTCTTTCTCATGGCTACACCTTC.

The chain combines TRBV7-8 with TRBJ2-3; a weak D match, TRBD2 (6 bases). The CDR3 contains 15 residues. V was pared by 7 bases and J by 1 base, with 15 bases between. Germline CDR1 reads SGHVS; CDR2 reads FQNEAQ. For the CDR3, the DNA is TGTGCCAGCACCCCCGGGGGAGGTCGCACAGATACGCAGTATTTT. Protein sequence: CASTPGGGRTDTQYF.

This chain joins TRBV6-1 and TRBJ2-7; 10 bases agree with TRBD1. The CDR3 covers 13 residues. From germline, CDR1 is MNHNS and CDR2 SASEGT. V lost 7 bases and J lost 3; bases outside the gene matches: 3. CDR3 sequence (DNA): TGTGCCAGCATTTGGGACAGGGGCTACGAGCAGTACTTC. Its protein product is CASIWDRGYEQYF.

This sequence joins TRBV20-1 and TRBJ2-7; D call uncertain. The CDR3 is made up of 11 amino acids. V lost 3 bases and J 6 bases, leaving 9 bases between the germline ends. Germline-derived CDR1 and CDR2 are DFQATT and SNEGSKA (reference sequence). CDR3 DNA sequence: TGCAGTGCTAGTTTCGCGCCCGAGCAGTACTTC. It specifies CSASFAPEQYF.